The 18 T cell receptor beta chains given below trace back to one sample, sequenced in a study of cytomegalovirus exposure and HLA in healthy donors. The PCR was carried out with 60 Vbeta primers and 13 Jbeta primers. Clones were sequenced by immunoSEQ multiplex PCR, and TCRdb holds only the in-frame ones, with some missing. The table has some 210,000 clones, approximately 87% seen once; the top ten hold about 1.2%. The specimen was PBMCs. The receptor source for this set is a man under 40 in good health and CMV-seronegative.

The chain links TRBV12-5 to TRBJ1-2; TRBD1 might be the D (6 bases). The germline V gene has CDR1 LGHNT and CDR2 FRNRAP. This CDR3 has 15 residues. V gave up 1 base and J gave up 8 bases, with 17 bases separating them. In DNA, the CDR3 is TGTGCTAGTGGTTTGGGGGCGCAGGACAGTTTGGGCTACACCTTC. Protein product: CASGLGAQDSLGYTF.

The CDR3: CASSPTTFGTSFYEQYF. The CDR3 DNA is TGTGCCAGCAGCCCGACGACATTCGGGACAAGCTTTTACGAGCAGTACTTC. The J gene is TRBJ2-7, the V gene TRBV7-9, with a tentative D call TRBD1 (6 bases). The CDR3 has 17 amino acids. The germline V gene has CDR1 SEHNR and CDR2 FQNEAQ (reference sequence). The V and J ends lost 5 bases and 4 bases respectively, with 24 bases between them.

V usage is TRBV6-5 and J usage is TRBJ1-1; TRBD1 agrees at 7 bases. From germline, CDR1 is MNHEY and CDR2 SVGAGI. The trim removed 7 bases at V and 3 bases at J, leaving 5 bases unmatched. The CDR3 has 13 amino acids. The CDR3 protein is CASKRGQHTEAFF. The CDR3 coding sequence is TGTGCCAGCAAGAGGGGACAGCACACTGAAGCTTTCTTT.

The CDR3 sequence is CASSSGESGTVHNEQFF. For the CDR3, the DNA is TGTGCCAGCAGCTCGGGAGAATCCGGGACAGTCCACAATGAGCAGTTCTTC. The chain employs TRBV7-9 and TRBJ2-1; tentatively, D is TRBD1 (7 bases). The CDR3 consists of 17 residues. Per the germline V gene, CDR1 is SEHNR and CDR2 is FQNEAQ (reference sequence). V was shortened by 4 bases and J by 5 bases, with 21 bases between the two germline ends.

This clone was found once. This chain joins TRBV5-1 and TRBJ1-4; 7 nucleotides match TRBD1. J lost 7 bases, V lost 0 bases, and 12 bases had no gene match. Germline CDR1 SGHRS, CDR2 YFSETQ. The CDR3 extends over 17 amino acids. The CDR3 nucleotides read TGCGCCAGCAGCTTGGCTATAACCTTCCGGGACAGTGAAAAACTGTTTTTT. Protein: CASSLAITFRDSEKLFF.

The chain recombines TRBV6-6 with TRBJ2-2, with 8 bases identical to TRBD2. From germline, CDR1 is MNHNY and CDR2 SVGAGI (reference sequence). The length of the CDR3 is 16 residues. The V gene end was trimmed by 4 bases and the J gene end by 4 bases; junction bases not matched to a gene: 8. CDR3 in amino acids: CASSSATSGGTGELFF. CDR3 nucleotides: TGTGCCAGCAGTTCGGCAACTAGCGGTGGCACCGGGGAGCTGTTTTTT.

V is TRBV7-2 and J is TRBJ1-5, with D perhaps TRBD1 (5 bases). Per germline, CDR1 SGHTA and CDR2 FQGNSA. V was cut by 4 bases and J by 4 bases, with 17 bases left in between. This CDR3 spans 16 amino acids. This CDR3 is CASSSRTVKGNQPQHF. CDR3 nucleotide sequence: TGTGCCAGCAGCTCCCGGACCGTGAAGGGGAATCAGCCCCAGCATTTT.

The chain carries TRBV2 and TRBJ2-5; tentative D call: TRBD2 (5 bases). The V end was cut by 5 bases, the J end by 1 base, with 8 bases between. This CDR3 comprises 13 residues. Germline V lookup: CDR1 SNHLY, CDR2 FYNNEI. DNA of the CDR3: TGTGCCAGCAGTCAGGACTTCCAAGAGACCCAGTACTTC. Encoded protein: CASSQDFQETQYF.

This clone was counted a single time. The chain combines TRBV19 with TRBJ1-5, with 8 bases aligning to TRBD1. The CDR3 contains 15 residues. CDR1 and CDR2 (germline): LNHDA, SQIVND (reference sequence). V was pared by 0 bases and J by 11 bases, with 9 bases of the junction left unmatched. The CDR3 nucleotides read TGTGCCAGTAGTATAGATCGCCTCCGGGACAGGTCCCAGCATTTT. Encoded protein: CASSIDRLRDRSQHF.

This chain connects TRBV28 to TRBJ2-7; D may be TRBD1 (6 bases). V was pared by 1 base and J by 1 base, with 17 bases between. Germline-derived CDR1 and CDR2 are MDHEN and SYDVKM. The CDR3 length is 17 residues. This chain's CDR3 is CASSLFRGRPTSYEQYF. The CDR3 region has the DNA TGTGCCAGCAGTTTATTCAGGGGACGCCCAACATCCTACGAGCAGTACTTC.

This chain joins TRBV6-5 and TRBJ1-1; D is uncertain. The V end lost 8 bases, the J end lost 1 base, and 8 bases lay between the germline ends. The CDR3 extends over 12 amino acids. The germline V gene encodes CDR1 MNHEY and CDR2 SVGAGI. The CDR3 region has the DNA TGTGCCAGCTTGTCAGAGAACACTGAAGCTTTCTTT. Translating it yields CASLSENTEAFF.

The gene calls are TRBV28 and TRBJ2-7, with TRBD1 identical over 7 bases. The CDR3 contains 13 residues. The V segment lost 6 bases and the J segment 7 bases; nucleotides outside the gene matches: 9. Germline-derived CDR1 and CDR2 are MDHEN and SYDVKM. The chain's CDR3 is CASRLGGLGEQYF. The CDR3 nucleotides read TGTGCCAGCAGGTTAGGGGGCTTGGGAGAGCAGTACTTC.

The gene calls are TRBV6-6 and TRBJ2-5; TRBD2 matches at 11 bases. V was pared by 2 bases and J by 2 bases, with 4 bases of the junction left unmatched. From germline, CDR1 is MNHNY and CDR2 SVGAGI (reference sequence). The CDR3 consists of 16 residues. The CDR3 sequence: CASSYGTSGGQETQYF. The CDR3 DNA reads as TGTGCCAGCAGTTACGGTACTAGCGGGGGACAAGAGACCCAGTACTTC.

The chain carries TRBV13 and TRBJ2-7; D remains unclear. V lost 0 bases, J lost 6 bases, and 15 bases lay in between. Germline-derived CDR1 and CDR2 are PRHDT and FYEKMQ (reference sequence). The CDR3 extends over 15 amino acids. CDR3 residues: CASSLGRGFATEQYF. CDR3 DNA sequence: TGTGCCAGCAGCTTAGGCCGCGGATTCGCTACCGAGCAGTACTTC.

The chain is built from TRBV15 and TRBJ2-7; 10 bases map to TRBD1. V was pared by 8 bases and J by 2 bases, with 3 bases of the junction left unmatched. Germline-derived CDR1 and CDR2 are LNHNV and YYDKDF (reference sequence). There are 13 residues in the CDR3. The CDR3 sequence: CATGGQGPYEQYF. The CDR3 DNA follows: TGTGCCACCGGGGGACAGGGGCCCTACGAGCAGTACTTC.

This chain links TRBV29-1 with TRBJ2-3, with 10 bases lining up with TRBD2. The CDR3 sequence is 17 residues long. Trimming removed 3 bases from V and 1 base from J; junction bases left unmatched: 10. Germline CDR1 SQVTM, CDR2 ANQGSEA. The CDR3 DNA reads TGCAGCGTTGACCCTAGCGGGAGCTTTGATGGCACAGATACGCAGTATTTT. As protein: CSVDPSGSFDGTDTQYF.

Details on this clone: Other DNA sequences in the same sample also yield this CDR3. This rearrangement joins TRBV7-9 to TRBJ2-7; no definite D call. Trimming took off 5 bases at V and 4 bases at J, with 6 bases between the two ends. Germline-derived CDR1 and CDR2 are SEHNR and FQNEAQ (reference sequence). This CDR3 contains 11 residues. CDR3 residues: CASSPLYEQYF. The CDR3 DNA is TGTGCCAGCAGCCCTCTTTACGAGCAGTACTTC.

This clone was counted once. V gene TRBV28 combines with J gene TRBJ1-1; 8 bases fit TRBD1. Germline CDR1 and CDR2: MDHEN and SYDVKM. V lost 5 bases, J lost 11 bases, and 10 bases stayed unmatched. The CDR3 runs to 13 residues. DNA of the CDR3: TGTGCCAGCAGTCCTCCCCGGGGACAGGCGGCTTTCTTT. It is translated as CASSPPRGQAAFF. The variable domain in full, completed from reference TRBV28 and TRBJ1-1, reads DVKVTQSSRYLVKRTGEKVFLECVQDMDHENMFWYRQDPGLGLRLIYFSYDVKMKEKGDIPEGYSVSREKKERFSLILESASTNQTSMYLCASSPPRGQAAFFGQGTRLTVV.